These 25 T cell receptor beta chains were sequenced from one sample in a study of control samples from healthy donors and cancer patients. The protocol was immunoSEQ multiplex PCR, while the TCRdb copy is restricted to in-frame clones and leaves out a portion. The top ten clones hold just under 6.5% of a sample with about 410,000 clones, about 93% of them seen once. Sequencing was done on a sample of PBMCs. The origin of the receptors is a man aged 35-49 years with head and neck cancer.

The chain recombines TRBV27 with TRBJ1-2; TRBD1 matches 10 bases. The germline CDR1 and CDR2 sequences are MNHEY and SMNVEV (reference sequence). Losses at the gene ends were 5 bases for V and 0 bases for J; bases not matched to a gene: 0. The length of the CDR3 is 14 residues. CDR3 sequence (DNA): TGTGCCAGCAGTGGACAGGGGGCTAACTATGGCTACACCTTC. Amino acids: CASSGQGANYGYTF.

This chain links TRBV18 with TRBJ1-1; TRBD1 is a possible D gene (6 bases). Trimming pared 0 bases from V and 0 bases from J, leaving 11 bases between. Per the germline V gene, CDR1 is KGHSH and CDR2 is LQKENI. This CDR3 region has 16 residues. CDR3 sequence reads: CASSPPLGGMNTEAFF. The CDR3 DNA sequence: TGTGCCAGCTCACCACCCCTGGGGGGCATGAACACTGAAGCTTTCTTT.

The chain's CDR3 is CASSVGSSGRQPQHF. The CDR3 bases are TGTGCCAGCAGCGTAGGTTCGTCAGGGCGACAGCCCCAGCATTTT. V usage is TRBV9 and J usage is TRBJ1-5, with D perhaps matching TRBD1 (5 bases). Trimming shortened V by 0 bases and J by 7 bases, and 14 bases separated the two germline ends. CDR3 length: 15 residues. Per the germline V gene, CDR1 is SGDLS and CDR2 is YYNGEE.

The sample holds one count of this clone. The chain joins TRBV5-1 to TRBJ2-7, with D possibly being TRBD1 (6 bases). The V and J ends lost 6 bases and 0 bases respectively, with 13 bases between them. Germline V CDR1 and CDR2: SGHRS, YFSETQ. The CDR3 has 14 amino acids. The CDR3 nucleotides are TGCGCCAGCAACCCCCGGGACAACTCCTACGAGCAGTACTTC. As protein: CASNPRDNSYEQYF.

This clone was detected once. This sequence joins TRBV5-1 and TRBJ2-5; TRBD1 matches 9 bases. Germline CDR1 is SGHRS and CDR2 is YFSETQ. The CDR3 length is 15 residues. The V and J ends lost 6 bases and 1 base, in that order; junction bases with no gene match: 7. In DNA, the CDR3 is TGCGCCAGCACCACTGGACAGGGGCTCCAAGAGACCCAGTACTTC. Translation: CASTTGQGLQETQYF.

The CDR3 protein is CASSQDRRGGGPEAFF. CDR3 coding DNA: TGCGCCAGCAGCCAAGATCGGAGAGGGGGCGGACCTGAAGCTTTCTTT. This sequence joins TRBV4-1 and TRBJ1-1, with 7 bases fitting TRBD1. Germline assignment: CDR1 MGHRA and CDR2 YSYEKL. The V segment lost 0 bases and the J segment 6 bases; nucleotides outside the gene matches: 10. The CDR3 contains 16 residues.

V usage is TRBV28 and J usage is TRBJ2-3, with D unclear. The CDR3 length is 14 residues. V lost 5 bases, J lost 2 bases, and 11 bases lay in between. CDR1 MDHEN and CDR2 SYDVKM come from the germline V gene. The CDR3 reads CASSRGRTTDTQYF. The CDR3 DNA is TGTGCCAGCAGTCGCGGCAGAACCACAGATACGCAGTATTTT.

The rearrangement joins TRBV7-9 to TRBJ2-1; tentatively, D is TRBD2 (6 bases). This CDR3 region has 18 residues. The germline V gene has CDR1 SEHNR and CDR2 FQNEAQ (reference sequence). V lost 5 bases, J lost 7 bases, and 27 bases lay in between. For the CDR3, the DNA is TGTGCCAGCAGCCCTACTCGTCAGGTGGCGGGACGATATAATGAGCAGTTCTTC. Translation: CASSPTRQVAGRYNEQFF.

This chain connects TRBV20-1 to TRBJ2-7; no reliable D call. Trimming shortened V by 3 bases and J by 2 bases, and 14 bases separated the two germline ends. The germline V gene has CDR1 DFQATT and CDR2 SNEGSKA (reference sequence). The CDR3 loop spans 14 amino acids. The CDR3 spells CSASFRDTAYEQYF. CDR3 DNA sequence: TGCAGTGCTAGTTTCCGCGACACCGCCTACGAGCAGTACTTC.

This chain links TRBV5-6 with TRBJ1-1; no definite D call. Trimming took 0 bases from V and 3 from J, leaving 6 bases between them. CDR1 and CDR2 from the germline V gene are SGHDT and YYEEEE. The CDR3 covers 13 residues. The CDR3 loop is CASSLDGYTEAFF. The CDR3 DNA follows: TGTGCCAGCAGCTTGGACGGGTACACTGAAGCTTTCTTT.

CDR3 DNA: TGTGCCAGCAGCCGGATAAAGGGTTCCAATGAGCAGTTCTTC. Translated: CASSRIKGSNEQFF. This chain uses TRBV3-1 (or the pseudogene TRBV3-2) with TRBJ2-1, with D unresolved. Trimming cost V 4 bases and J 6 bases, with 13 bases left between them. CDR1 is LGHDT and CDR2 is YNNKEL in the germline V gene (reference sequence). The CDR3 length is 14 residues.

J is TRBJ1-6 and V is TRBV7-2, with unresolved D. V lost 5 bases, J lost 0 bases, and 17 bases lay in between. Germline CDR1 reads SGHTA; CDR2 reads FQGNSA. The CDR3 loop spans 18 amino acids. CDR3 amino acids: CASSQPVFVSSYNSPLHF. The DNA of the CDR3 is TGTGCCAGCAGCCAACCGGTATTCGTGAGCTCCTATAATTCACCCCTCCACTTT.

This chain connects TRBV10-3 to TRBJ1-1; 9 nucleotides align to TRBD1. The CDR3 loop spans 14 amino acids. With 9 bases clipped from V and 0 bases from J, the junction kept 5 bases outside the gene matches. Germline assignment: CDR1 ENHRY and CDR2 SYGVKD. CDR3: CAIGTGYVNTEAFF. The CDR3 nucleotides are TGTGCCATAGGGACAGGGTACGTGAACACTGAAGCTTTCTTT.

The chain employs TRBV30 and TRBJ1-1; D is unresolved. V was cut by 4 bases and J by 0 bases, with 21 bases left in between. This CDR3 has 17 residues. Germline values: CDR1 GTSNPN, CDR2 SVGIG (reference sequence). The CDR3 DNA follows: TGTGCCTGGACCAAGGGAGGCAGAGGGATAATGAACACTGAAGCTTTCTTT. Protein: CAWTKGGRGIMNTEAFF.

The chain joins TRBV14 to TRBJ2-3; D is possibly TRBD2 (5 bases). The CDR3 contains 15 residues. In germline, CDR1 is SGHDN, CDR2 FVKESK. Trimming shortened V by 4 bases and J by 2 bases, and 13 bases separated the two germline ends. CDR3 bases: TGTGCCAGCAGCCGGAGGCGGGTAGACACAGATACGCAGTATTTT. Encoded protein: CASSRRRVDTDTQYF. Drawing the rest from reference TRBV14 and TRBJ2-3, the complete variable domain is EAGVTQFPSHSVIEKGQTVTLRCDPISGHDNLYWYRRVMGKEIKFLLHFVKESKQDESGMPNNRFLAERTGGTYSTLKVQPAELEDSGVYFCASSRRRVDTDTQYFGPGTRLTVL.

The chain joins TRBV5-1 to TRBJ2-1; D might be TRBD2 (5 bases). Trimming took 1 base from V and 2 from J, leaving 10 bases between them. The germline CDR1 and CDR2 sequences are SGHRS and YFSETQ. This CDR3 contains 15 residues. Here the CDR3 reads CASSLWETPYNEQFF. CDR3 nucleotide sequence: TGCGCCAGCAGCTTGTGGGAGACCCCCTACAATGAGCAGTTCTTC.

The chain links TRBV30 to TRBJ1-1; no firm D call. Per the germline V gene, CDR1 is GTSNPN and CDR2 is SVGIG (reference sequence). This CDR3 region has 11 residues. Deletions cut 0 bases from V and 11 bases from J, with 10 bases between. CDR3 residues: CAWSVGSSAFF. The CDR3 nucleotides are TGTGCCTGGAGTGTAGGAAGTAGTGCTTTCTTT.

The chain joins TRBV10-3 to TRBJ2-3; perhaps D is TRBD1 or TRBD2 (5 bases each). This CDR3 spans 14 amino acids. Germline lookup yields CDR1 ENHRY and CDR2 SYGVKD. V gave up 4 bases and J gave up 7 bases, with 15 bases separating them. The CDR3 DNA reads as TGTGCCATCAGTGGGGACGAGGGGAGTAATACGCAGTATTTT. Protein product: CAISGDEGSNTQYF.

The chain joins TRBV28 to TRBJ1-3; D remains ambiguous. The germline V and J ends were trimmed by 8 bases and 1 base, with 0 bases remaining between them. The CDR3 covers 10 residues. In germline, CDR1 is MDHEN, CDR2 SYDVKM. CDR3 coding DNA: TGTGCCAGCTCTGGAAACACCATATATTTT. This encodes CASSGNTIYF.

The CDR3 reads CASSPQGGYTF. The CDR3 nucleotides read TGTGCCAGCAGTCCACAGGGTGGCTACACCTTC. The chain couples TRBV6-6 to TRBJ1-2; possible D gene TRBD1, 6 bases. From germline, CDR1 is MNHNY and CDR2 SVGAGI (reference sequence). Trimming pared 5 bases from V and 7 bases from J, leaving 8 bases between. CDR3 length: 11 amino acids.

The chain uses TRBV11-3 and TRBJ2-1, with D possibly matching TRBD2 (7 bases). Germline CDR1 SGHNT, CDR2 YENEEA. This CDR3 has 13 residues. V shed 3 bases and J shed 13 bases, with 16 bases lying between them. CDR3 loop: CASSFSGGESQFF. In nucleotides, the CDR3 is TGTGCCAGCAGCTTTTCGGGGGGCGAGTCTCAGTTCTTC.

The chain employs TRBV5-4 and TRBJ2-5, with TRBD1 identical over 10 bases. V gave up 1 base and J gave up 5 bases; unmatched junction bases: 8. The CDR3 is 16 amino acids. Germline CDR1 and CDR2: SGHNT and YYREEE (reference sequence). The CDR3 spells CASSLSGQGVRETQYF. The CDR3 bases are TGTGCCAGCAGCTTGTCCGGACAGGGGGTGAGGGAGACCCAGTACTTC.

The rearrangement joins TRBV5-1 to TRBJ2-7; TRBD1 aligns across 11 bases. CDR1 SGHRS and CDR2 YFSETQ come from the germline V gene. This CDR3 spans 16 amino acids. J lost 2 bases, V lost 0 bases, and 4 bases had no gene match. The CDR3 DNA is TGCGCCAGCAGCTTGGATGGACAGGGGGCGACCTACGAGCAGTACTTC. Residues: CASSLDGQGATYEQYF.

The rearrangement joins TRBV11-2 to TRBJ2-7; D gene uncertain. Trimming removed 3 bases at V and 6 bases at J, with 9 bases between. The CDR3 extends over 12 amino acids. Germline-derived CDR1 and CDR2 are SGHAT and FQNNGV. This chain's CDR3 is CASSLSRAEQYF. Written as DNA, the CDR3 is TGTGCCAGCAGCTTGTCGCGCGCCGAGCAGTACTTC.

The chain is built from TRBV6-2 or TRBV6-3 and TRBJ2-7; 7 nucleotides line up with TRBD1. V gave up 2 bases and J gave up 10 bases; unmatched junction bases: 11. The CDR3 contains 14 residues. The V gene's germline CDR1 is MNHEY and CDR2 SVGEGT. CDR3 bases: TGTGCCAGCAGTTACACGGATACTGGGACAGCCCAGTACTTC. Protein sequence: CASSYTDTGTAQYF.